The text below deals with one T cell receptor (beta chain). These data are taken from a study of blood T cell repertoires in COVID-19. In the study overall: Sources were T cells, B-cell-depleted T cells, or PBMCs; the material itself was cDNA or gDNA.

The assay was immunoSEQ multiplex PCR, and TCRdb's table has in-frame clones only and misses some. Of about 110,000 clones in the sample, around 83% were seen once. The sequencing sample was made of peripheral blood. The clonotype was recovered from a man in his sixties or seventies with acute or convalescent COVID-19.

The CDR3 DNA is TGTGCCAGCAGCCGACGGGTTATGAACACTGAAGCTTTCTTT. It encodes CASSRRVMNTEAFF. The gene calls are TRBV7-9 and TRBJ1-1; D gene uncertain. Germline assignment: CDR1 SEHNR and CDR2 FQNEAQ (reference sequence). This CDR3 has 14 residues. V was shortened by 5 bases and J by 0 bases, with 10 bases between the two germline ends.